This is a list of T cell receptor beta chains from one sample in a study of cytomegalovirus exposure and HLA in healthy donors. Here immunoSEQ multiplex PCR was the method, and the copy in TCRdb shows in-frame clones only, minus some. The sample has approximately 200,000 clones; roughly three quarters are singletons. Input material: PBMCs. The receptors were sampled from a woman under 30 in good health and CMV-seronegative. The CDR3 runs from the conserved cysteine through the conserved F or W. The D gene is left open where the match is weak. Clone size, where shown, is once, few, many, or a class for clones that have expanded.

d_gene: .; v_gene: TRBV9; abundance: once; j_gene: TRBJ1-2; CDR3aa: CASNPDPGWSYGYTF; CDR3nt: TGTGCCAGCAACCCGGACCCGGGGTGGTCATATGGCTACACCTTC
d_gene: TRBD1; v_gene: TRBV19; abundance: .; j_gene: TRBJ2-3; CDR3aa: CASSEGQGTDTQYF; CDR3nt: TGTGCCAGTAGTGAGGGACAGGGCACAGATACGCAGTATTTT
d_gene: TRBD2; v_gene: TRBV11-2; abundance: .; j_gene: TRBJ2-1; CDR3aa: CASSRTLAGVNNEQFF; CDR3nt: TGTGCCAGCAGCCGAACCTTAGCGGGAGTGAACAATGAGCAGTTCTTC
d_gene: TRBD1; v_gene: TRBV6-5; abundance: .; j_gene: TRBJ2-7; CDR3aa: CASSYSRRQGAYEQYF; CDR3nt: TGTGCCAGCAGTTACTCGAGGAGACAGGGGGCCTACGAGCAGTACTTC
d_gene: .; v_gene: TRBV27; abundance: .; j_gene: TRBJ1-6; CDR3aa: CASRQSLYNSPLHF; CDR3nt: TGTGCCAGCAGACAGTCCCTGTATAATTCACCCCTCCACTTT
d_gene: TRBD2; v_gene: TRBV4-3; abundance: few; j_gene: TRBJ2-1; CDR3aa: CASSQDWEREDEQFF; CDR3nt: TGCGCCAGCAGCCAAGATTGGGAGCGGGAGGATGAGCAGTTCTTC
d_gene: .; v_gene: TRBV23-1; abundance: .; j_gene: TRBJ1-5; CDR3aa: CASTQGASGGNQPQHF; CDR3nt: TGCGCCAGCACCCAAGGGGCCAGCGGGGGCAATCAGCCCCAGCATTTT
d_gene: TRBD2; v_gene: TRBV11-3; abundance: .; j_gene: TRBJ2-7; CDR3aa: CASSLVLSSGKSSYEQYF; CDR3nt: TGTGCCAGCAGCTTAGTACTGTCTAGCGGGAAGAGCTCCTACGAGCAGTACTTC
d_gene: .; v_gene: TRBV28; abundance: .; j_gene: TRBJ2-7; CDR3aa: CASNQPQGPIDF; CDR3nt: TGTGCCAGCAACCAACCTCAGGGGCCGATCGACTTC
d_gene: .; v_gene: TRBV6-5; abundance: .; j_gene: TRBJ2-5; CDR3aa: CASSYSNNQETQYF; CDR3nt: TGTGCCAGCAGTTACTCGAACAACCAAGAGACCCAGTACTTC
d_gene: TRBD1; v_gene: TRBV7-6; abundance: .; j_gene: TRBJ2-1; CDR3aa: CASSLATGISNEQFF; CDR3nt: TGTGCCAGCAGCTTAGCGACAGGGATCAGCAATGAGCAGTTCTTC
d_gene: TRBD1; v_gene: TRBV6-1; abundance: .; j_gene: TRBJ1-2; CDR3aa: CASSEERGLNYGYTF; CDR3nt: TGTGCCAGCAGTGAAGAGAGGGGGCTAAACTATGGCTACACCTTC
d_gene: .; v_gene: TRBV5-6; abundance: .; j_gene: TRBJ1-6; CDR3aa: CASSLVAEKRSYNSPLHF; CDR3nt: TGTGCCAGCAGCTTGGTTGCAGAAAAGCGGTCCTATAATTCACCCCTCCACTTT
d_gene: .; v_gene: TRBV28; abundance: .; j_gene: TRBJ1-2; CDR3aa: CASSRRGGRYGYTF; CDR3nt: TGTGCCAGCAGTAGGAGGGGAGGGAGGTATGGCTACACCTTC
d_gene: .; v_gene: TRBV5-6; abundance: few; j_gene: TRBJ1-1; CDR3aa: CASSFSPGTEAFF; CDR3nt: TGTGCCAGCAGCTTCTCCCCGGGGACTGAAGCTTTCTTT
d_gene: TRBD2; v_gene: TRBV27; abundance: .; j_gene: TRBJ2-5; CDR3aa: CASSLGVAGVQETQYF; CDR3nt: TGTGCCAGCAGTTTGGGGGTAGCGGGAGTACAAGAGACCCAGTACTTC
d_gene: .; v_gene: TRBV18; abundance: few; j_gene: TRBJ2-7; CDR3aa: CASSPPPGVKFYEQYF; CDR3nt: TGTGCCAGCTCACCACCCCCAGGGGTAAAGTTTTACGAGCAGTACTTC
d_gene: .; v_gene: TRBV5-5; abundance: .; j_gene: TRBJ2-7; CDR3aa: CASSGQERLSYEQYF; CDR3nt: TGTGCCAGCAGCGGCCAAGAGAGGTTGTCTTACGAGCAGTACTTC
d_gene: .; v_gene: TRBV11-2; abundance: .; j_gene: TRBJ2-1; CDR3aa: CASSLTGAVNEQFF; CDR3nt: TGTGCCAGCAGCTTAACGGGAGCGGTCAATGAGCAGTTCTTC
d_gene: .; v_gene: TRBV19; abundance: .; j_gene: TRBJ1-5; CDR3aa: CASSWGGQPQHF; CDR3nt: TGTGCCAGTAGTTGGGGCGGTCAGCCCCAGCATTTT
d_gene: .; v_gene: TRBV6-6; abundance: few; j_gene: TRBJ2-5; CDR3aa: CASQETAVQETQYF; CDR3nt: TGTGCCAGCCAAGAGACGGCGGTTCAAGAGACCCAGTACTTC
d_gene: TRBD1; v_gene: TRBV4-2; abundance: .; j_gene: TRBJ2-2; CDR3aa: CASKPTGTGELFF; CDR3nt: TGTGCCAGCAAACCGACAGGGACCGGGGAGCTGTTTTTT
d_gene: .; v_gene: TRBV5-1; abundance: .; j_gene: TRBJ1-1; CDR3aa: CASSFGGAEAFF; CDR3nt: TGCGCCAGCAGCTTCGGGGGTGCGGAAGCTTTCTTT
d_gene: .; v_gene: TRBV28; abundance: .; j_gene: TRBJ1-3; CDR3aa: CASSELLDGGGNTIYF; CDR3nt: TGTGCCAGCAGTGAACTCCTCGACGGAGGTGGAAACACCATATATTTT
d_gene: TRBD1; v_gene: TRBV30; abundance: .; j_gene: TRBJ1-4; CDR3aa: CAWREGQKNEKLFF; CDR3nt: TGTGCCTGGAGAGAGGGACAGAAAAATGAAAAACTGTTTTTT
d_gene: .; v_gene: TRBV25-1; abundance: .; j_gene: TRBJ2-7; CDR3aa: CASSAGFEQYF; CDR3nt: TGTGCCAGCAGTGCAGGGTTCGAGCAGTACTTC
d_gene: TRBD2; v_gene: TRBV5-1; abundance: .; j_gene: TRBJ2-3; CDR3aa: CASSSGGGSTDTQYF; CDR3nt: TGCGCCAGCAGCTCCGGGGGGGGGAGCACAGATACGCAGTATTTT
d_gene: .; v_gene: TRBV28; abundance: .; j_gene: TRBJ2-1; CDR3aa: CASSFQRSSYNEQFF; CDR3nt: TGTGCCAGCAGTTTTCAGAGGAGCTCCTACAATGAGCAGTTCTTC
d_gene: .; v_gene: TRBV5-8; abundance: .; j_gene: TRBJ1-4; CDR3aa: CASSLAAGLEKLFF; CDR3nt: TGTGCCAGCAGCTTGGCCGCGGGGCTCGAAAAACTGTTTTTT
d_gene: TRBD2; v_gene: TRBV28; abundance: .; j_gene: TRBJ2-3; CDR3aa: CASSLGRTSVMNTQYF; CDR3nt: TGTGCCAGCAGTTTAGGACGGACTAGCGTTATGAATACGCAGTATTTT
d_gene: .; v_gene: TRBV28; abundance: .; j_gene: TRBJ1-1; CDR3aa: CASSAGFTEAFF; CDR3nt: TGTGCCAGCAGTGCAGGGTTTACTGAAGCTTTCTTT
d_gene: .; v_gene: TRBV28; abundance: .; j_gene: TRBJ2-7; CDR3aa: CASSIPRRVYEQYF; CDR3nt: TGTGCCAGCAGTATCCCTCGACGGGTCTACGAGCAGTACTTC
d_gene: .; v_gene: TRBV7-9; abundance: .; j_gene: TRBJ1-3; CDR3aa: CASSLDGGPGNTIYF; CDR3nt: TGTGCCAGCAGCCTCGACGGAGGTCCTGGAAACACCATATATTTT
d_gene: TRBD1; v_gene: TRBV30; abundance: .; j_gene: TRBJ2-1; CDR3aa: CASGQGSNEQFF; CDR3nt: TGTGCCTCGGGACAGGGCTCCAATGAGCAGTTCTTC
d_gene: TRBD1; v_gene: TRBV27; abundance: .; j_gene: TRBJ2-7; CDR3aa: CASSQTGTGGNEQYF; CDR3nt: TGTGCCAGCAGTCAAACCGGGACAGGGGGTAACGAGCAGTACTTC
d_gene: .; v_gene: TRBV6-1; abundance: .; j_gene: TRBJ2-3; CDR3aa: CASSEGRRRPPSTDTQYF; CDR3nt: TGTGCCAGCAGTGAAGGGCGGAGGCGACCTCCTAGCACAGATACGCAGTATTTT
d_gene: TRBD2; v_gene: TRBV4-1; abundance: .; j_gene: TRBJ2-7; CDR3aa: CASSQVGGDEQYF; CDR3nt: TGCGCCAGCAGCCAGGTGGGAGGGGACGAGCAGTACTTC
d_gene: TRBD1; v_gene: TRBV7-9; abundance: .; j_gene: TRBJ1-4; CDR3aa: CASTLGQALNEKLFF; CDR3nt: TGTGCCAGCACCCTCGGACAGGCCCTTAATGAAAAACTGTTTTTT
d_gene: .; v_gene: TRBV4-1; abundance: .; j_gene: TRBJ1-2; CDR3aa: CASSQGGNYGYTF; CDR3nt: TGCGCCAGCAGCCAAGGAGGAAACTATGGCTACACCTTC
d_gene: TRBD1; v_gene: TRBV28; abundance: once; j_gene: TRBJ1-1; CDR3aa: CASSMTGMIAEAFF; CDR3nt: TGTGCCAGCAGTATGACAGGGATGATCGCTGAAGCTTTCTTT
d_gene: TRBD1; v_gene: TRBV29-1; abundance: .; j_gene: TRBJ2-6; CDR3aa: CSVMTGGYSGANVLTF; CDR3nt: TGCAGCGTGATGACAGGGGGATACTCTGGGGCCAACGTCCTGACTTTC
d_gene: .; v_gene: TRBV25-1; abundance: .; j_gene: TRBJ1-1; CDR3aa: CASSDRKGFTEAFF; CDR3nt: TGTGCCAGCAGTGATCGCAAGGGGTTCACTGAAGCTTTCTTT
d_gene: TRBD1; v_gene: TRBV11-3; abundance: few; j_gene: TRBJ1-4; CDR3aa: CASSTGQGPLFF; CDR3nt: TGTGCCAGCAGCACCGGACAGGGCCCACTGTTTTTT
d_gene: .; v_gene: TRBV21-1; abundance: once; j_gene: TRBJ1-1; CDR3aa: CASSTKGQVAMNTEAFF; CDR3nt: TGTGCCAGCAGCACTAAAGGACAGGTAGCCATGAACACTGAAGCTTTCTTT
d_gene: TRBD1; v_gene: TRBV2; abundance: .; j_gene: TRBJ2-7; CDR3aa: CASSAGTGPYEQYF; CDR3nt: TGTGCCAGCAGCGCCGGGACAGGTCCCTACGAGCAGTACTTC
d_gene: TRBD1; v_gene: TRBV9; abundance: .; j_gene: TRBJ1-1; CDR3aa: CASSRRDRATEAFF; CDR3nt: TGTGCCAGCAGCAGACGGGACAGGGCCACTGAAGCTTTCTTT
d_gene: .; v_gene: TRBV5-1; abundance: .; j_gene: TRBJ2-7; CDR3aa: CASSLLAAEQYF; CDR3nt: TGCGCCAGCAGCTTACTAGCCGCCGAGCAGTACTTC
d_gene: .; v_gene: TRBV28; abundance: .; j_gene: TRBJ2-7; CDR3aa: CASVQGYEQYF; CDR3nt: TGTGCCAGCGTCCAGGGCTACGAGCAGTACTTC
d_gene: TRBD1; v_gene: TRBV4-1; abundance: .; j_gene: TRBJ1-1; CDR3aa: CASSQDQLDRGFWDTEAFF; CDR3nt: TGCGCCAGCAGCCAAGATCAATTAGACAGGGGGTTTTGGGACACTGAAGCTTTCTTT
d_gene: TRBD1; v_gene: TRBV7-9; abundance: once; j_gene: TRBJ2-3; CDR3aa: CASSPDRTSTDTQYF; CDR3nt: TGTGCCAGCAGTCCGGACAGGACTAGCACAGATACGCAGTATTTT
d_gene: TRBD2; v_gene: TRBV10-1; abundance: .; j_gene: TRBJ2-7; CDR3aa: CASSENGRNDEQYF; CDR3nt: TGCGCCAGCAGTGAGAACGGGAGGAACGACGAGCAGTACTTC
d_gene: TRBD1; v_gene: TRBV15; abundance: few; j_gene: TRBJ2-1; CDR3aa: CATSRVEDRGYNEQFF; CDR3nt: TGTGCCACCAGCAGAGTTGAGGACAGGGGCTACAATGAGCAGTTCTTC
d_gene: .; v_gene: TRBV28; abundance: .; j_gene: TRBJ2-5; CDR3aa: CATRTGGQETQYF; CDR3nt: TGTGCCACCCGGACAGGAGGGCAAGAGACCCAGTACTTC
d_gene: TRBD2; v_gene: TRBV19; abundance: .; j_gene: TRBJ2-3; CDR3aa: CASSTGGPEDTQYF; CDR3nt: TGTGCCAGTAGTACGGGAGGGCCCGAAGATACGCAGTATTTT